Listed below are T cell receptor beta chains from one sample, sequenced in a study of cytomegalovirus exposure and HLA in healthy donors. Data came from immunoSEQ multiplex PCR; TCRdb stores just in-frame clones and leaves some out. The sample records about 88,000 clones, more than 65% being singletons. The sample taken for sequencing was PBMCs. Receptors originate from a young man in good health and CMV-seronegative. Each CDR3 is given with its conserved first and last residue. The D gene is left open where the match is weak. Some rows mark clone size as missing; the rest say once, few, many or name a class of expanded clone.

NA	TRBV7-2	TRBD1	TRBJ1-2	TGTGCCAGCAGCTCCGGGACAGGGCCTAACTATGGCTACACCTTC	CASSSGTGPNYGYTF
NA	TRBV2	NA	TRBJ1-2	TGTGCCAGCGGACAGCTTGGGGGTGGCTACACCTTC	CASGQLGGGYTF
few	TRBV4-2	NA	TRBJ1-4	TGTGCCAGCAGCCCCTCTGGACAACAGTATGAAAAACTGTTTTTT	CASSPSGQQYEKLFF
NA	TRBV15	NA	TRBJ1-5	TGTGCCACCAGCAGTTCCCGGGCAGGGTATCAGCCCCAGCATTTT	CATSSSRAGYQPQHF
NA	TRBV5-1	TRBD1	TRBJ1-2	TGCGCCAGCAGCGGCGGACAGGGGTCCTATGGCTACACCTTC	CASSGGQGSYGYTF
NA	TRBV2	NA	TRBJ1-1	TGTGCCAGCAGTACCGAGTTCAGGGGAACTGAAGCTTTCTTT	CASSTEFRGTEAFF
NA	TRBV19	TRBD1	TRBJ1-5	TGTGCCAGTAGTATAAGGGACAGGGTCGCTCAGCCCCAGCATTTT	CASSIRDRVAQPQHF
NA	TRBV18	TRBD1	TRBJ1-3	TGTGCCAGCTCACCTGGGACAGGGACAAACACCATATATTTT	CASSPGTGTNTIYF
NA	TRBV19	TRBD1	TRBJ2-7	TGTGCCAGTAACGCCCGGGACAGGGGCCCTAGGGAGCAGTACTTC	CASNARDRGPREQYF
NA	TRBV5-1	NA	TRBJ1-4	TGCGCCAGCAGCTTGGTAGGCGGCGGAGCTAATGAAAAACTGTTTTTT	CASSLVGGGANEKLFF
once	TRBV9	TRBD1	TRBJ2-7	TGTGCCAGCAGCGAGGGGACAGGGGGCCACTACGAGCAGTACTTC	CASSEGTGGHYEQYF
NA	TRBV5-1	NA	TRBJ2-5	TGCGCCAGCAGCTTCCGGGACCAAGAGACCCAGTACTTC	CASSFRDQETQYF
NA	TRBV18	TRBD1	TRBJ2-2	TGTGCCAGCTCACCTGGGACAGGAGGTACCGGGGAGCTGTTTTTT	CASSPGTGGTGELFF
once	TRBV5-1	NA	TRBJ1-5	TGCGCCAGCAGCCCGGGGACACTCTCCAATCAGCCCCAGCATTTT	CASSPGTLSNQPQHF
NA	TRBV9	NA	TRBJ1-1	TGTGCCAGCAGCGTAGTACTTGGGAGGAACACTGAAGCTTTCTTT	CASSVVLGRNTEAFF
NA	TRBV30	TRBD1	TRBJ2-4	TGTGCCTGGAGTGCGACAGGGGTAAACATTCAGTACTTC	CAWSATGVNIQYF
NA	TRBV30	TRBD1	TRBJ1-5	TGTGCCTGGAGCCCTACGGGGGACAGGGGGTACCAGCCCCAGCATTTT	CAWSPTGDRGYQPQHF
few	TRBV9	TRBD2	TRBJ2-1	TGTGCCAGCAGCGTACAGAGCGGGGACTACAATGAGCAGTTCTTC	CASSVQSGDYNEQFF
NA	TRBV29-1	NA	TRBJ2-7	TGCAGCGGCGGGCAAACTATCTACGAGCAGTACTTC	CSGGQTIYEQYF
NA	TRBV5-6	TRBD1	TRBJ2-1	TGTGCCAGCAGCCCGGGACAGGAGCGGGAGCAGTTCTTC	CASSPGQEREQFF
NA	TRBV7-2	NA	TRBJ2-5	TGTGCCAGCAGCTTCGGGAGTATTCCGGAGACCCAGTACTTC	CASSFGSIPETQYF
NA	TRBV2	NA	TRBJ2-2	TGTGCCAGCAGAGTCGGGGGAGACACCGGGGAGCTGTTTTTT	CASRVGGDTGELFF
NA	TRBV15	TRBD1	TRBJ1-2	TGTGCCACCAGCAAAGGACAGGGGCCGGAGGGCTACACCTTC	CATSKGQGPEGYTF
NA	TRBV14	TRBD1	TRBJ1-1	TGTGCCAGCAGCCAAGGGGGGACAGTGACTGAAGCTTTCTTT	CASSQGGTVTEAFF
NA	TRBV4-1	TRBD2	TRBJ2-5	TGCGCCAGCAGCCAAGGTAGAATCGGGAGGGGGGAGACCCAGTACTTC	CASSQGRIGRGETQYF
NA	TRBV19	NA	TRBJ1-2	TGTGCCAGTACAGTCAGGAGGGGCGATGGCTACACCTTC	CASTVRRGDGYTF
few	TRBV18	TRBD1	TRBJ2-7	TGTGCCAGCTCACCGAGGGGTCTTCAGGGGGAGAGTGCCCTACTTTACGAGCAGTACTTC	CASSPRGLQGESALLYEQYF
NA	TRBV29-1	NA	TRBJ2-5	TGCAGCGTTGAAAGGACAGTCCAAGAGACCCAGTACTTC	CSVERTVQETQYF
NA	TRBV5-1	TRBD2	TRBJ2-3	TGCGCCAGCAGCTTGGAGCTAGCGGGGACAGATACGCAGTATTTT	CASSLELAGTDTQYF